This note documents a single T cell receptor beta chain sequence. CDR3 length: 12 amino acids. In germline, CDR1 is GTSNPN, CDR2 SVGIG (reference sequence). V lost 2 bases, J lost 2 bases, and 4 bases lay in between. The entry originates in a study of blood T cell repertoires in COVID-19. Study-level background: COVID-19 samples from acute and convalescent phases originated in the United States, Italy and Spain. The cDNA or gDNA used as material had been derived from T cells, B-cell-depleted T cells, or PBMCs.

Sequenced by immunoSEQ multiplex PCR; TCRdb stores in-frame clones only, minus some. This sample has under 400,000 clones, with roughly 88% found just once. The source is a woman aged 25 to 45 with COVID-19, enrolled during active disease. Specimen: peripheral blood. J is TRBJ2-1 and V is TRBV30; D is unclear. In DNA, the CDR3 is TGTGCCTGGAGTACGGCCTACAATGAGCAGTTCTTC. This codes for CAWSTAYNEQFF.